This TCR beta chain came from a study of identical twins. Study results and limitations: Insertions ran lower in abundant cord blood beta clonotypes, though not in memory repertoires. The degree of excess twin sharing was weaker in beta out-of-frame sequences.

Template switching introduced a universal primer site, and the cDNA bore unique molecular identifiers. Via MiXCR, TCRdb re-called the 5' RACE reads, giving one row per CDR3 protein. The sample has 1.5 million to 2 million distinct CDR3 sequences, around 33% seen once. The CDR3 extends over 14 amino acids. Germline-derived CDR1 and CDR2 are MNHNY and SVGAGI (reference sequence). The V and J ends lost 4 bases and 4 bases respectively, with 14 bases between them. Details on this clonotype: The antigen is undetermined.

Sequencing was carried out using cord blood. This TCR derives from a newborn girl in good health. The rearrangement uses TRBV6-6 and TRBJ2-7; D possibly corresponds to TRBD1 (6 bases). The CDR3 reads CASSLVGAGYEQYF. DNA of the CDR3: TGTGCCAGCAGTTTGGTGGGGGCTGGTTACGAGCAGTACTTC.